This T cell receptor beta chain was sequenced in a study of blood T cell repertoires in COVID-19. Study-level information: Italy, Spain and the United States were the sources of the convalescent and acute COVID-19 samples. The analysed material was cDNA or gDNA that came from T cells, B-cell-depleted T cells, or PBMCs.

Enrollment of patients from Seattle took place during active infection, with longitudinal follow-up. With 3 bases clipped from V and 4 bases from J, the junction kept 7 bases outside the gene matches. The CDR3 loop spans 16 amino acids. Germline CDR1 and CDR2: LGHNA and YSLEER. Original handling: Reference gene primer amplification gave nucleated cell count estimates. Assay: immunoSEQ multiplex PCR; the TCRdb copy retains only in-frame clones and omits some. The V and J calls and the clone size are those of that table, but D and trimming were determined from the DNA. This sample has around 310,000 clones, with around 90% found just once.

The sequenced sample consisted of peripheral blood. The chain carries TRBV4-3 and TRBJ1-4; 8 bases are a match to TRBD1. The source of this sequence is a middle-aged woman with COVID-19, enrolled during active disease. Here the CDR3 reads CASSQGDRGGNEKLFF. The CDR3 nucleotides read TGCGCCAGCAGCCAGGGAGACAGGGGAGGTAATGAAAAACTGTTTTTT.